Each of the 13 T cell receptor beta chains below was sequenced from the same sample in a study of Ad26.COV2.S vaccination and SARS-CoV-2 variants (dated by TCRdb to the early 2020s). The library was obtained by the immunoSEQ multiplex PCR assay. This is the immuneACCESS table as TCRdb keeps it, with only in-frame sequences that have V and J called. A part of the clones is gone; compared with another copy, unresolved V genes explain less than half, and the rest is unexplained. The sample records about 390,000 clones, approximately 92% of which are singletons. The ten largest clones represent 1.5% to 2% of the sample. The sample's treatment or condition label is to be understood as: around 19 received Ad26.COV2.S at low or high dose, single or two shots; about 5 received placebo; per-sample allocation not given. Repertoires of vaccine and placebo recipients were sequenced from samples collected on day 63 after the first injection.

The sample consisted of peripheral blood, taken in a trial of Ad26.COV2.S vaccine versus placebo. The receptors here all came from a person aged 18 to 65 who received the Ad26.COV2.S COVID-19 vaccine or a placebo.

The genes are TRBV20-1 and TRBJ1-2; D might be TRBD1 (5 bases). Trimming pared 3 bases from V and 0 bases from J, leaving 8 bases between. The CDR3 sequence is 13 residues long. Germline loops: CDR1 DFQATT, CDR2 SNEGSKA (reference sequence). The CDR3 here is CSASLGPNYGYTF. In nucleotides, the CDR3 is TGCAGTGCTAGTTTGGGGCCTAACTATGGCTACACCTTC.

The V and J genes are TRBV18 and TRBJ1-1; 7 bases are a match to TRBD1. Germline CDR1 KGHSH, CDR2 LQKENI. V shed 1 base and J 8 bases; nucleotides not matched to a gene: 7. This CDR3 is 14 amino acids long. As DNA, the CDR3 is TGTGCCAGCTCACCACAGGGACAGCCCGGGGAAGCTTTCTTT. This translates into CASSPQGQPGEAFF.

This clone appeared once. The chain uses TRBV6-6 and TRBJ1-2, with 10 bases fitting TRBD1. V lost 2 bases to trimming and J lost 4 bases; unmatched junction nucleotides: 7. Germline CDR1 and CDR2: MNHNY and SVGAGI (reference sequence). This CDR3 has 16 amino acids. The CDR3: CASSYPGQGGSYGYTF. The DNA of the CDR3 is TGTGCCAGCAGTTACCCTGGACAGGGGGGAAGCTATGGCTACACCTTC.

The V gene is TRBV5-1, the J gene TRBJ2-7, with 10 bases lining up with TRBD1. Looked up from germline, CDR1 is SGHRS and CDR2 is YFSETQ. The CDR3 sequence is 15 residues long. With V trimmed by 2 bases and J by 3 bases, 5 bases remained unmatched. CDR3 protein: CASSLQTGGLYEQYF. The CDR3 region has the DNA TGCGCCAGCAGCTTACAGACAGGGGGCCTCTACGAGCAGTACTTC.

The chain recombines TRBV9 with TRBJ1-2; D is undetermined. V lost 4 bases and J lost 10, with 14 bases in between. Looked up from germline, CDR1 is SGDLS and CDR2 is YYNGEE. The CDR3 has 12 residues. CDR3 sequence (DNA): TGTGCCAGCAGCACAACCGGACGATCCTACACCTTC. It codes for CASSTTGRSYTF.

The chain uses TRBV27 and TRBJ2-3; 7 positions match TRBD1. Germline CDR1 MNHEY, CDR2 SMNVEV (reference sequence). V was clipped by 1 base and J by 1 base; unmatched bases: 11. This CDR3 comprises 18 residues. The CDR3 DNA reads TGTGCCAGCAGTTTATGGTTATCGACAGGGTCCGGCACAGATACGCAGTATTTT. It yields the protein CASSLWLSTGSGTDTQYF.

This clone came up once. The chain combines TRBV7-8 with TRBJ1-1; 7 bases line up with TRBD1. V lost 4 bases, J lost 1 base, and 6 bases stayed unmatched. The CDR3 has 15 amino acids. CDR1 is SGHVS and CDR2 is FQNEAQ in the germline V gene. CDR3 in DNA: TGTGCCAGCAGCTCGAGACAGGGCCAGAACACTGAAGCTTTCTTT. It encodes CASSSRQGQNTEAFF.

V usage is TRBV19 and J usage is TRBJ2-7; TRBD1 agrees at 7 bases. This CDR3 has 15 residues. Trimming at V came to 2 bases and at J to 5 bases, leaving 9 bases not matched to a gene. In germline, CDR1 is LNHDA, CDR2 SQIVND (reference sequence). CDR3 protein: CASSINSGQAHEQYF. The CDR3 region has the DNA TGTGCCAGTAGTATAAACTCAGGACAGGCCCACGAGCAGTACTTC. The complete variable domain, with remaining parts taken from reference TRBV19 and TRBJ2-7, reads DGGITQSPKYLFRKEGQNVTLSCEQNLNHDAMYWYRQDPGQGLRLIYYSQIVNDFQKGDIAEGYSVSREKKESFPLTVTSAQKNPTAFYLCASSINSGQAHEQYFGPGTRLTVT.

The V gene is TRBV6-2 or TRBV6-3, the J gene TRBJ2-7; weak D call: TRBD1 (5 bases). Germline V gives CDR1 MNHEY, CDR2 SVGEGT. Trimming took off 0 bases at V and 2 bases at J, with 11 bases between the two ends. The CDR3 has 15 amino acids. CDR3 sequence: CASSYSDNSAYEQYF. DNA of the CDR3: TGTGCCAGCAGTTACTCGGACAACAGTGCCTACGAGCAGTACTTC.

This chain joins TRBV11-2 and TRBJ2-7, with TRBD2 identical over 8 bases. V dropped 4 bases and J dropped 4; count of bases not matched to a gene: 3. Germline loops: CDR1 SGHAT, CDR2 FQNNGV. CDR3 length: 13 amino acids. Here the CDR3 DNA reads TGTGCCAGCAGCTACACTAGCGGTTACGAGCAGTACTTC. Its protein product is CASSYTSGYEQYF. The full variable domain, completed using reference TRBV11-2 and TRBJ2-7, is EAGVAQSPRYKIIEKRQSVAFWCNPISGHATLYWYQQILGQGPKLLIQFQNNGVVDDSQLPKDRFSAERLKGVDSTLKIQPAKLEDSAVYLCASSYTSGYEQYFGPGTRLTVT.

The chain has TRBV3-1 (or the pseudogene TRBV3-2) and TRBJ1-1; D remains ambiguous. The CDR3 covers 16 residues. The V and J ends lost 0 bases and 5 bases respectively, with 16 bases between them. In germline, CDR1 is LGHDT, CDR2 YNNKEL (reference sequence). The CDR3 DNA is TGTGCCAGCAGCCAAGATTTTTTTTGGGTGACGACTGAAGCTTTCTTT. Residues: CASSQDFFWVTTEAFF.

The V gene is TRBV21-1, the J gene TRBJ1-2; TRBD1 is taken as the D call from the table, unchecked against the DNA. TRBV21-1 is a pseudogene locus. This CDR3 has 13 amino acids. CDR3 region: CASSIRGRDGYTF. In DNA form, the CDR3 reads TGTGCCAGCAGCATCAGGGGGCGAGATGGCTACACCTTC.

This sequence joins TRBV7-9 and TRBJ2-5, with a tentative D call TRBD2 (7 bases). Per the germline V gene, CDR1 is SEHNR and CDR2 is FQNEAQ (reference sequence). The CDR3 contains 16 residues. V lost 2 bases, J lost 1 base, and 14 bases lay in between. DNA of the CDR3: TGTGCCAGCAGCTTACGGGGGGCGGGACTCCAAGAGACCCAGTACTTC. It codes for CASSLRGAGLQETQYF.